A single sample gave rise to the 9 T cell receptor beta chains below, sequenced in a study of radiation and T cells in renal cell carcinoma. Profiling relied on immunoSEQ multiplex PCR, and the TCRdb table lists in-frame clones only, not all of them. The table lists tens of thousands of clones, 80% of them singletons. This sample's time point: blood 2 weeks post-SBRT. Treatment defined: 15 Gy SBRT to primary tumor, nephrectomy 4 weeks later. Specimen: blood, collected from a patient whose treatment included radiotherapy and nephrectomy. The receptor source for this set is a woman in her 70s with renal cell carcinoma.

V gene TRBV2 combines with J gene TRBJ2-7; 9 positions agree with TRBD1. V trimming: 5 bases; J trimming: 6 bases; junction bases outside the gene matches: 14. Germline-derived CDR1 and CDR2 are SNHLY and FYNNEI. The CDR3 runs 16 residues. CDR3: CASSRKGFTGGGEQYF. The CDR3 DNA is TGTGCCAGCAGTCGAAAGGGGTTTACAGGGGGCGGCGAGCAGTACTTC.

The rearrangement joins TRBV19 to TRBJ1-2; 7 bases line up with TRBD1. V lost 5 bases to trimming and J lost 4 bases; unmatched junction nucleotides: 4. CDR3 length equals 13 residues. The germline gives CDR1 LNHDA, CDR2 SQIVND (reference sequence). CDR3 sequence: CASSPGTVYGYTF. The CDR3 region has the DNA TGTGCCAGTAGTCCCGGGACAGTCTATGGCTACACCTTC.

The chain combines TRBV5-1 with TRBJ2-4, with TRBD2 matching over 13 bases. The CDR3 consists of 20 residues. V was pared by 4 bases and J by 1 base, with 14 bases of the junction left unmatched. The germline gives CDR1 SGHRS, CDR2 YFSETQ. CDR3 sequence (DNA): TGCGCCAGCAGCCCCTCGATGGGACTAGCGGGACCCCGGGCCAAAAACATTCAGTACTTC. Translated, it gives CASSPSMGLAGPRAKNIQYF.

The rearrangement links TRBV5-6 to TRBJ1-2, with 7 bases lining up with TRBD1. The CDR3 length is 16 residues. Per germline, CDR1 SGHDT and CDR2 YYEEEE. After removal of 4 bases from V and 3 bases from J, the junction contained 12 bases not matched to a gene. Written as DNA, the CDR3 is TGTGCCAGCAGCCAAACCGGGACAGAGCGCCACTATGGCTACACCTTC. It codes for CASSQTGTERHYGYTF.

The table lists this clone with a count of one. The rearrangement uses TRBV6-6 and TRBJ1-1; D unclear. CDR3 size: 10 residues. CDR1 MNHNY and CDR2 SVGAGI come from the germline V gene (reference sequence). V was trimmed by 4 bases and J by 7 bases, leaving 4 bases between them. The CDR3, as DNA: TGTGCCAGCAGTTTCCGTGAAGCTTTCTTT. Translation: CASSFREAFF.

The chain employs TRBV6-5 and TRBJ1-2, with a possible D match to TRBD1 (5 bases). Looked up from germline, CDR1 is MNHEY and CDR2 is SVGAGI. The CDR3 is 15 residues long. V gave up 0 bases and J gave up 2 bases, with 10 bases separating them. CDR3 sequence: CASSYSRQRNYGYTF. The CDR3, as DNA: TGTGCCAGCAGTTACTCGAGACAGAGAAACTATGGCTACACCTTC.

The chain combines TRBV4-1 with TRBJ1-1; a weak D match, TRBD1 (5 bases). This CDR3 spans 16 amino acids. Germline V CDR1 and CDR2: MGHRA, YSYEKL. V was pared by 0 bases and J by 0 bases, with 11 bases between. CDR3 residues: CASSQDRGTVNTEAFF. CDR3 nucleotide sequence: TGCGCCAGCAGCCAAGATAGAGGGACGGTGAACACTGAAGCTTTCTTT.

This clone is medium-sized in the sample. This chain connects TRBV7-9 to TRBJ2-1; TRBD1 is a possible D gene (6 bases). The CDR3 sequence is 11 residues long. The V and J ends lost 5 bases and 12 bases respectively, with 11 bases between them. Germline V gene data show CDR1 as SEHNR and CDR2 as FQNEAQ (reference sequence). CDR3 loop: CASSEQGWQFF. The CDR3 DNA reads as TGTGCCAGCAGCGAACAGGGTTGGCAGTTCTTC.

This sequence joins TRBV28 and TRBJ1-1; D unclear. The CDR3 spans 14 residues. Trimming left V 3 bases short and J 10 bases short, with 18 bases between. The germline V gene encodes CDR1 MDHEN and CDR2 SYDVKM. CDR3 sequence (DNA): TGTGCCAGCAGTTTCCCCACCGCGGTCGGGATAGCTTTCTTT. It specifies CASSFPTAVGIAFF. The full variable domain, rest sourced from reference TRBV28 and TRBJ1-1, is DVKVTQSSRYLVKRTGEKVFLECVQDMDHENMFWYRQDPGLGLRLIYFSYDVKMKEKGDIPEGYSVSREKKERFSLILESASTNQTSMYLCASSFPTAVGIAFFGQGTRLTVV.